This passage covers 4 T cell receptor beta chains from one sample sequenced in a study of read filtering for tumor transcriptome and immune sequencing (dated by TCRdb to the early 2020s). Sequencer: Illumina HiSeq 4000. The Immunoverse kit was used to build TCR libraries from approximately 410 ng RNA, with molecular barcoded adaptors covering alpha/delta and beta/gamma chains. The raw public data were reprocessed by TCRdb itself: fastp quality trimming at Q25, MiXCR clonotype calling, in-frame beta chains only. Identical CDR3 protein sequences are pooled into one entry, listed with their most common genes and DNA. The sample contains about 130,000 distinct CDR3 sequences, 13% of them found a single time. The ten biggest clones cover 11% of the sample. Specimen: a population of CD138-negative cells sorted from bone marrow. Read against the paper, the sample's cell subset or site label means: bone marrow mononuclear cells depleted of CD138+ plasma/myeloma cells by negative magnetic selection. The receptors come from a donor aged 40 or over with multiple myeloma.

A word on this clonotype: Possible read error: a much larger clone is one base away. The V and J genes are TRBV19 and TRBJ2-3; D possibly corresponds to TRBD1 (5 bases). This CDR3 region has 16 residues. Germline CDR1 is LNHDA and CDR2 is SQIVND (reference sequence). CDR3 sequence reads: CASNIDTGTSTDTQYF. CDR3 coding DNA: TGTGCCAGTAATATAGATACAGGAACTAGCACAGATACGCAGTATTTT.

This clonotype was found many times. The rearrangement links TRBV3-1 to TRBJ2-2; D possibly uses TRBD1 or TRBD2 (5 bases each). Trimming took off 4 bases at V and 7 bases at J, with 13 bases between the two ends. The CDR3 covers 14 residues. The germline V gene encodes CDR1 LGHDT and CDR2 YNNKEL (reference sequence). CDR3: CASSPGPGNGELFF. The CDR3 DNA reads as TGTGCCAGCAGCCCGGGACCGGGAAACGGGGAGCTGTTTTTT. Combining the CDR3 with reference TRBV3-1 and TRBJ2-2 gives the whole variable domain DTAVSQTPKYLVTQMGNDKSIKCEQNLGHDTMYWYKQDSKKFLKIMFSYNNKELIINETVPNRFSPKSPDKAHLNLHINSLELGDSAVYFCASSPGPGNGELFFGEGSRLTVL.

Notes on this clonotype: This could be a read error, since a much larger clone is one nucleotide away. The chain couples TRBV7-2 to TRBJ1-1; D might be TRBD1 (6 bases). V lost 4 bases, J lost 1 base, and 22 bases lay in between. Per germline, CDR1 SGHTA and CDR2 FQGNSA. The CDR3 length is 18 residues. The CDR3 nucleotides read TGTGCCAGCAGCTCAGTGGGGGCCGTACAACAACGGAACACTGAAGCTTTCTTT. Protein sequence: CASSSVGAVQQRNTEAFF.

This clonotype has a count of ten or more. V and J are TRBV10-2 and TRBJ2-1, with D maybe TRBD1 (6 bases). This CDR3 region has 13 residues. Germline V gene data show CDR1 as WSHSY and CDR2 as SAAADI. V lost 7 bases and J lost 6, with 13 bases in between. CDR3 amino acids: CASNKQGRNEQFF. The CDR3 DNA reads TGCGCCAGCAATAAACAGGGCCGCAATGAGCAGTTCTTC.